Listed here are 2 T cell receptor beta chains from one sample, sequenced in a study of T cell repertoires in cytomegalovirus infection. Their antigens are not known. TCRdb independently ran MiXCR on the reads; one entry per CDR3 protein. Among under 500,000 distinct CDR3 sequences listed, about two fifths were seen once. Material: cultured PBMCs, obtained from culture after CMV antigen stimulation. The receptors shown here come from a human donor in good health (CMV status not recorded). Some clones in this sample may be carry-over from other donors' samples.

The chain joins TRBV12-3 or TRBV12-4 to TRBJ2-6; TRBD1 aligns across 11 bases. With V trimmed by 6 bases and J by 7 bases, 11 bases remained unmatched. The CDR3 is made up of 17 amino acids. CDR3 residues: CASSRTGGVLGANVLTF. For the CDR3, the DNA is TGTGCCAGCAGCCGGACAGGGGGCGTGCTTGGAGCCAACGTCCTGACTTTC.

The sample holds a few counts of this clonotype. The chain is built from TRBV6-1 and TRBJ2-1; tentative D call: TRBD2 (6 bases). The V end lost 8 bases, the J end lost 8 bases, and 19 bases lay between the germline ends. This CDR3 has 14 residues. Per germline, CDR1 MNHNS and CDR2 SASEGT. In DNA form, the CDR3 reads TGTGCCAGCTCTAGGGAGGTAGCTCGGGATGAGCAGTTCTTC. It translates to CASSREVARDEQFF.